The rows below give T cell receptor beta chains drawn from one sample of a study of T cells in Graves' hyperthyroidism and ophthalmopathy. TCRdb re-derived calls from the multiplex PCR reads in MiXCR, one entry per CDR3 protein. The sample has about 370,000 distinct CDR3 sequences; approximately 14% are singletons. Source material: blood. The source of these receptors is an older woman with Graves' ophthalmopathy. Both conserved end residues are part of each CDR3. A D gene is named only where the DNA matches it firmly. Part of the rows lack a size; the others show once, few, many or a class for expanded clones.

j_call	v_call	d_call	clone_size	cdr3_aa	cdr3_nt
TRBJ2-7	TRBV12-3/TRBV12-4	NA	many	CASSSTRETSYEQYF	TGTGCCAGCAGTTCAACACGGGAGACCTCCTACGAGCAGTACTTC
TRBJ1-2	TRBV6-1	NA	NA	CASRRVEGYYGYTF	TGTGCCAGCAGACGGGTAGAGGGCTACTATGGCTACACCTTC
TRBJ2-7	TRBV19	NA	few	CATMGDNAYEQYF	TGTGCCACTATGGGGGACAATGCCTACGAGCAGTACTTC
TRBJ1-1	TRBV20-1	NA	NA	CSAASGRDTEAFF	TGCAGTGCAGCTAGCGGGAGGGACACTGAAGCTTTCTTT
TRBJ1-4	TRBV6-1	NA	few	CASSEAGGHSGKLFF	TGTGCCAGCAGTGAAGCGGGGGGGCATTCGGGAAAACTGTTTTTT
TRBJ1-5	TRBV24-1	TRBD1	NA	CATSEPGTGIQPRHF	TGTGCCACCAGTGAGCCCGGGACAGGGATTCAGCCCCGGCATTTT
TRBJ1-3	TRBV20-1	NA	few	CSARVSGEGNTIYF	TGCAGTGCTAGAGTCTCGGGGGAAGGAAACACCATATATTTT
TRBJ1-1	TRBV19	NA	NA	CASSIDSAMNTEAFF	TGTGCCAGTAGTATAGATTCAGCAATGAACACTGAAGCTTTCTTT
TRBJ1-1	TRBV9	NA	many	CASSVSPARDTEAFF	TGTGCCAGCAGCGTATCACCGGCGCGGGACACTGAAGCTTTCTTT
TRBJ2-1	TRBV6-1	NA	NA	CASQPGAHFNNEQFF	TGTGCCAGCCAGCCTGGAGCGCACTTTAACAATGAGCAGTTCTTC
TRBJ1-6	TRBV3-1	NA	few	CASSQRETYNSPLHF	TGTGCCAGCAGCCAGCGGGAGACCTATAATTCACCCCTCCACTTT
TRBJ1-1	TRBV29-1	NA	many	CSVADALNTEAFF	TGCAGCGTTGCTGACGCCTTGAACACTGAAGCTTTCTTT
TRBJ2-5	TRBV3-1	NA	NA	CASSQGPRSQETQYF	TGTGCCAGCAGCCAAGGCCCTCGAAGCCAAGAGACCCAGTACTTC
TRBJ1-1	TRBV19	TRBD1	few	CASNPPQGARAFF	TGTGCCAGTAACCCACCACAGGGGGCAAGAGCTTTCTTT
TRBJ1-2	TRBV19	NA	NA	CASEIGTRNGYTF	TGTGCCAGTGAGATAGGGACCCGAAATGGCTACACCTTC
TRBJ1-2	TRBV19	NA	few	CASSMSAYGYTF	TGTGCCAGTAGTATGTCCGCTTATGGCTACACCTTC
TRBJ2-3	TRBV24-1	NA	NA	CATSGPGRSGADTQYF	TGTGCCACCAGTGGCCCAGGGCGTTCCGGGGCAGATACGCAGTATTTT
TRBJ2-1	TRBV11-1	TRBD2	many	CASSFGAGGKNEQFF	TGTGCCAGCAGCTTTGGAGCGGGAGGGAAAAATGAGCAGTTCTTC
TRBJ1-1	TRBV12-3/TRBV12-4	NA	many	CASSFSSSEAFF	TGTGCCAGCAGTTTTAGTAGCTCTGAAGCTTTCTTT
TRBJ2-7	TRBV28	TRBD2	NA	CASKLPGTSSHYEQYF	TGTGCCAGCAAATTACCCGGGACTAGCTCCCACTACGAGCAGTACTTC
TRBJ2-7	TRBV28	TRBD1	many	CASSLLMGSRERTGEYEQYF	TGTGCCAGCAGTTTATTGATGGGGTCCAGGGAAAGGACAGGGGAATACGAGCAGTACTTC
TRBJ2-5	TRBV5-1	TRBD1	NA	CASSLETGVETQYF	TGCGCCAGCAGCTTGGAGACAGGGGTCGAGACCCAGTACTTC
TRBJ2-2	TRBV7-2	TRBD2	many	CASSLTRLAGVHGELFF	TGTGCCAGCAGCTTAACGCGGCTAGCGGGAGTTCACGGGGAGCTGTTTTTT
TRBJ2-5	TRBV7-9	TRBD2	many	CASSLAGRASGQETQYF	TGTGCCAGCAGCTTAGCCGGGAGGGCTAGCGGACAAGAGACCCAGTACTTC
TRBJ1-1	TRBV27	NA	NA	CASSHRVLNTEAFF	TGTGCCAGCAGCCACAGGGTGCTGAACACTGAAGCTTTCTTT
TRBJ1-5	TRBV18	NA	NA	CASSPEENQPQHF	TGTGCCAGCTCACCAGAAGAGAATCAGCCCCAGCATTTT
TRBJ2-3	TRBV3-1	NA	many	CASSQVREDTQYF	TGTGCCAGCAGCCAAGTAAGGGAAGATACGCAGTATTTT
TRBJ2-3	TRBV20-1	TRBD2	NA	CSARDLGTNSYTQYF	TGCAGTGCTAGAGATCTAGGGACTAACAGTTATACGCAGTATTTT
TRBJ2-1	TRBV7-2	TRBD2	many	CASASGNSHEQFF	TGTGCCAGCGCCAGCGGGAATAGCCATGAGCAGTTCTTC
TRBJ1-5	TRBV6-2/TRBV6-3	NA	NA	CASSAPGAYQPQHF	TGTGCCAGCAGTGCCCCCGGGGCATATCAGCCCCAGCATTTT
TRBJ2-3	TRBV28	NA	NA	CASSMGGSGDTQYF	TGTGCCAGCAGTATGGGGGGATCAGGGGATACGCAGTATTTT
TRBJ2-2	TRBV20-1	NA	few	CSAEVASTGELFF	TGCAGTGCAGAGGTCGCCTCCACCGGGGAGCTGTTTTTT
TRBJ2-1	TRBV18	TRBD2	many	CASSIGTSGAYNEQFF	TGTGCCAGCTCAATAGGGACTAGCGGGGCGTACAATGAGCAGTTCTTC
TRBJ1-1	TRBV29-1	NA	NA	CSMAVNTEAFF	TGCAGCATGGCCGTGAACACTGAAGCTTTCTTT
TRBJ2-1	TRBV20-1	TRBD2	many	CSAPGRPGTSGNEQFF	TGCAGTGCCCCGGGTCGCCCCGGGACTAGCGGCAATGAGCAGTTCTTC
TRBJ2-3	TRBV24-1	NA	few	CATGDGTDTQYF	TGTGCCACAGGGGACGGCACAGATACGCAGTATTTT
TRBJ2-1	TRBV2	NA	many	CASSLTGINEQFF	TGTGCCAGCAGTCTTACAGGGATCAACGAGCAGTTCTTC
TRBJ2-4	TRBV5-1	NA	many	CASSIDSERKNIQYF	TGCGCCAGCAGCATCGACAGCGAACGCAAAAACATTCAGTACTTC
TRBJ1-2	TRBV12-3/TRBV12-4	NA	many	CASSQDNYGYTF	TGTGCCAGCAGCCAAGACAACTATGGCTACACCTTC
TRBJ2-7	TRBV27	NA	many	CASSPSLGRSGEQYF	TGTGCCAGCAGTCCGTCTCTCGGTCGTTCGGGCGAGCAGTACTTC
TRBJ2-7	TRBV20-1	NA	many	CSANVGAGFAYEQYF	TGCAGTGCTAACGTTGGAGCAGGGTTTGCCTACGAGCAGTACTTC
TRBJ2-7	TRBV27	NA	NA	CASSTPPVGEQYF	TGTGCCAGCAGTACGCCCCCAGTGGGCGAGCAGTACTTC